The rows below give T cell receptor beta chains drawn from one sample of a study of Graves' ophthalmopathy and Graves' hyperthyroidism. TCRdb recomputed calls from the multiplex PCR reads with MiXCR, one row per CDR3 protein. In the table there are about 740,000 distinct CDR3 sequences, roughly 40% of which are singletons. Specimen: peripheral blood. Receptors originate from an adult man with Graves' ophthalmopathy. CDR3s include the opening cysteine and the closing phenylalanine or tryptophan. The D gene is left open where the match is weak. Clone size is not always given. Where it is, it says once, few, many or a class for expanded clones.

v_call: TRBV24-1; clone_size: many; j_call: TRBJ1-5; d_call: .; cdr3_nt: TGTGCCACCAGTGATGCCCAGAATGGGCCCCAGCATTTT; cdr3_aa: CATSDAQNGPQHF
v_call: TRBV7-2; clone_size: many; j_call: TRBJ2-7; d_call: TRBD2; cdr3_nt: TGTGCCAGCTCCCGATCGCTAGCGGAGCCCTACGAGCAGTACTTC; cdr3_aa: CASSRSLAEPYEQYF
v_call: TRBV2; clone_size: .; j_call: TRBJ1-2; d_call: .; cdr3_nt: TGTGCCAGCCGAGGCGGAAGGGCTGGCTACACCTTC; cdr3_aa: CASRGGRAGYTF
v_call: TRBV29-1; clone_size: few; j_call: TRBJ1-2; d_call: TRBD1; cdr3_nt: TGCAGCGTTCGGCCCAGGGACAGGGATGGCTACACCTTC; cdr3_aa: CSVRPRDRDGYTF
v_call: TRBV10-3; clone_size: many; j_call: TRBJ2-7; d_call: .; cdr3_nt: TGTGCCATCAGTGTCGGGACGGACTACGAGCAGTACTTC; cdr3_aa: CAISVGTDYEQYF
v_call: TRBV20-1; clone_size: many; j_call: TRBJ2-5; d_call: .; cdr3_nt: TGCAGTGCTATGCGGGGGCCTCAAGAGACCCAGTACTTC; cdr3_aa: CSAMRGPQETQYF
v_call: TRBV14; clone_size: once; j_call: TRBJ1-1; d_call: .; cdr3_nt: TGTACCAGCAGCCAAGGTGCGTTTAGCACTGAAGCTTTCTTT; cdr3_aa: CTSSQGAFSTEAFF
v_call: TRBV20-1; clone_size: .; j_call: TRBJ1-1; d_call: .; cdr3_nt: TGCAGTGCTAGGCGACAAGTATTGAACAGTGAAGCTTTCTTT; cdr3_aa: CSARRQVLNSEAFF
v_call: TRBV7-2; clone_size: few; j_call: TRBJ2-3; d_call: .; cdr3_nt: TGTGCCAGCAGCTTAGCCGACCACGCTGCGCAGTATTTT; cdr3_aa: CASSLADHAAQYF
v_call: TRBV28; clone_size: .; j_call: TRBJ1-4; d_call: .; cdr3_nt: TGTGCCAGCAGTTCATACACAGGGACGTGGAATGAAAAACTGTTTTTT; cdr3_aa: CASSSYTGTWNEKLFF
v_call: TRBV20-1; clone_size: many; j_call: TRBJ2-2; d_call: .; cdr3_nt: TGCAGTGCTAAGAGACGGGGGAACACCGGGGAGCTGTTTTTT; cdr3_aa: CSAKRRGNTGELFF
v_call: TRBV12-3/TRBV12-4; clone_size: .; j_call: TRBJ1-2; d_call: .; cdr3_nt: TGTGCCAGCAGTTCCCGATCTCCCGACAGACCCCATGGCTACACCTTC; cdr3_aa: CASSSRSPDRPHGYTF
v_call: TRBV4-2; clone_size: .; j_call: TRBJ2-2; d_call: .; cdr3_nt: TGTGCCAGCAGCTTGACCGCGGGGACCGGGGAGCTGTTTTTT; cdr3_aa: CASSLTAGTGELFF
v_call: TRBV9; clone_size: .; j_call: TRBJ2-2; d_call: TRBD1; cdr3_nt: TGTGCCAGCAGCGAGGGGGCTCTTAGCAGTGTCACCGGGGAGCTGTTTTTT; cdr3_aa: CASSEGALSSVTGELFF
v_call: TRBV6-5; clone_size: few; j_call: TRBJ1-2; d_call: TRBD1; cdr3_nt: TGTGCCGGGGGGGACAGTGGACACTATGGCTACACCTTC; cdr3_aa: CAGGDSGHYGYTF
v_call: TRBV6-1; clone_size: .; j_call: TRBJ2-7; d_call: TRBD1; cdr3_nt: TGTGCCAGCAGGCAGACAGGGGTAGAGTACTTC; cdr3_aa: CASRQTGVEYF
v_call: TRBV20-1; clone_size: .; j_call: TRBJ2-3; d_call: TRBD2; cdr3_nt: TGCAGTGCTAGAGCGCTAGCGGGAGTTGATACGCAGTATTTT; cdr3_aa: CSARALAGVDTQYF
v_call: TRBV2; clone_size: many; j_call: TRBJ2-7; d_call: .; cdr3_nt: TGTGCCAGCAGTGATGTCAGCGAGCCAGCCTACGAGCAGTACTTC; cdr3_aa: CASSDVSEPAYEQYF
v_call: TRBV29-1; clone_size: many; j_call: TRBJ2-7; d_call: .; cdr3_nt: TGCAGCGTCGCTACGAGCAGGGGTAGCGACGAGCAGTACTTC; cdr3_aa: CSVATSRGSDEQYF
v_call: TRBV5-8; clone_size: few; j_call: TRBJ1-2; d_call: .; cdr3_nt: TGTGCCAGCAGCGAAACGGCAGGGCGTGACTATGGCTACACCTTC; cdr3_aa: CASSETAGRDYGYTF
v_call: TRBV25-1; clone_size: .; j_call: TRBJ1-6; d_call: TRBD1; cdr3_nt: TGTGCCAGTAGTCCCACCGGGACAGGGGGTTCCTATAATTCACCCCTCCACTTT; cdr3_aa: CASSPTGTGGSYNSPLHF
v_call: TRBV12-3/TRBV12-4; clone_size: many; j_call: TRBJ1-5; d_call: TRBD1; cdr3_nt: TGTGCCAGCAGTTTGGGACAGGGGGTCGGTCAGCCCCAGCATTTT; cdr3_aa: CASSLGQGVGQPQHF
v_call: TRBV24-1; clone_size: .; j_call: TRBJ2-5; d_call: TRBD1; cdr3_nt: TGTGCCACCAGTGGAACAGGGGAGGAGACCCAGTACTTC; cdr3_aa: CATSGTGEETQYF
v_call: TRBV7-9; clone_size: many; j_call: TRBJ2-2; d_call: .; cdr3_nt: TGTGCCAGCAGTCCTGGGCCAGCCGGGACAACGAACACCGGGGAGCTGTTTTTT; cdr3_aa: CASSPGPAGTTNTGELFF
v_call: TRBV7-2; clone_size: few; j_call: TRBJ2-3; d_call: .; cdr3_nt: TGTGCCAGCAGTACGGAGGGGGGCACAGATACGCAGTATTTT; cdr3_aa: CASSTEGGTDTQYF
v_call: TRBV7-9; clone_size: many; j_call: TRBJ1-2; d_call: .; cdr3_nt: TGTGCCAGCAGCTTCGGTCAAGAGGGCTACACCTTC; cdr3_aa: CASSFGQEGYTF
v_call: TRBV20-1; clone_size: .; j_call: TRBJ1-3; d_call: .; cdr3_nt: TGCAGTGCTAGGGTCGAGGGCTCTGGAAACACCATATATTTT; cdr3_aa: CSARVEGSGNTIYF
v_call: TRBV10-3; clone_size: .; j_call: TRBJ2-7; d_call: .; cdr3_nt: TGTGCCATCAGTGAGATGTACTTC; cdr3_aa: CAISEMYF
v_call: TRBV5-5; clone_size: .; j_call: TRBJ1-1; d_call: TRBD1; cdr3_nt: TGCGCCAGCAGCTTGGAGACAGGGATTAATGCTGAAGCTTTCTTT; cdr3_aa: CASSLETGINAEAFF
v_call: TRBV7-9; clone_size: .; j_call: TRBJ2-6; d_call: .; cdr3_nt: TGTGCCAGCAGCCAAGTAGGGGCTGGGGCCAACGTCCTGACTTTC; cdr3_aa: CASSQVGAGANVLTF
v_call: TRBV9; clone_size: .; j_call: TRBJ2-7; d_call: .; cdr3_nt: TGTGCCAGCAGCCAATCCCTTTCGGATCCCTACGAGCAGTACTTC; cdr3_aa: CASSQSLSDPYEQYF
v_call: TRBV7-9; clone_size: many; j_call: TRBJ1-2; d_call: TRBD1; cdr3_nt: TGTGCCAGCAGCTACACCGGGACAGTCTATGGCTACACCTTC; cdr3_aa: CASSYTGTVYGYTF
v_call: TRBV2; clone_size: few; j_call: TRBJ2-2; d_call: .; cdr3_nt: TGTGCCAGCAGAAACGGGCCTTCCGGGGAGCTGTTTTTT; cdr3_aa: CASRNGPSGELFF
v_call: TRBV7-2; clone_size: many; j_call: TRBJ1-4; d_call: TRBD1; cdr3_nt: TGTGCCAGCAGCTTCGGACAGGGGAATGAAAAACTGTTTTTT; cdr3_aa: CASSFGQGNEKLFF
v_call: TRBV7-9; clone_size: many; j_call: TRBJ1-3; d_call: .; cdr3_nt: TGTGCCAGCAGCCATCCTACAGGGACTGGAAACACCATATATTTT; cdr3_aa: CASSHPTGTGNTIYF
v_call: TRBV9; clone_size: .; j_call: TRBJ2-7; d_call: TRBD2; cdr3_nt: TGTGCCAGCAGTGAGCGAGCGGGAATTAGCGAGCAGTACTTC; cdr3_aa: CASSERAGISEQYF
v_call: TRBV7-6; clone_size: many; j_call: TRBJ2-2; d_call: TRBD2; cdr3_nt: TGTGCCAGCAGCCGGACTAGCTCGGGGACCGGGGAGCTGTTTTTT; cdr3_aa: CASSRTSSGTGELFF
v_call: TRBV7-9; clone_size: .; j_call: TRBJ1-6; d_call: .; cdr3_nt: TGTGCCAGCAGTCGTTTTCTTGAGAATTCACCCCTCCACTTT; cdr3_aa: CASSRFLENSPLHF